The rows below give T cell receptor beta chains drawn from one sample of a study of control samples from healthy donors and cancer patients. Repertoires were generated with immunoSEQ multiplex PCR, while TCRdb's copy carries only in-frame clones and drops some. This repertoire includes about 210,000 clones. The sample taken for sequencing was blood. Receptor source: a woman aged 25 to 39 in good health. Both conserved end residues are part of each CDR3. The D gene is left open where the match is weak.

TRBD1	TRBV14	TRBJ1-3	TGTGCCAGCAGCCAGACAGGGAGCCTAAACACCATATATTTT	CASSQTGSLNTIYF
-	TRBV5-1	TRBJ2-1	TGCGCCAGCAGCCCCCGGCGGCAGGTCAATGAGCAGTTCTTC	CASSPRRQVNEQFF
-	TRBV1	TRBJ2-5	TGCACCAGCAGCCAAGTAAGACTAGCTAGGGGGACCCAGTACTTC	CTSSQVRLARGTQYF
TRBD1	TRBV12-3/TRBV12-4	TRBJ1-1	TGTGCCAGCACTTATACAGGGGGCGAAGCTTTCTTT	CASTYTGGEAFF
-	TRBV10-2	TRBJ1-1	TGCGCCAGCAGATCGGGGGGGACCAACACTGAAGCTTTCTTT	CASRSGGTNTEAFF
TRBD1	TRBV27	TRBJ1-6	TGTGCCAGCAGTTTCGCCAGGGGGAATTCACCCCTCCACTTT	CASSFARGNSPLHF
-	TRBV4-1	TRBJ2-7	TGCGCCAGCAGCCAAGAACCTTTAGGGAACGAGCAGTATTTC	CASSQEPLGNEQYF
-	TRBV27	TRBJ1-5	TGTGCCAGCAGTCCACCTTCGGGTCAGCCCCAGCATTTT	CASSPPSGQPQHF
-	TRBV27	TRBJ2-2	TGTGCCAGCAGTCCGGGAGCCGGGGAGCTGTTTTTT	CASSPGAGELFF
-	TRBV5-4	TRBJ1-1	TGTGCCAGCAGCTTGGGACGGAGCTCTGAAGCTTTCTTT	CASSLGRSSEAFF
-	TRBV4-3	TRBJ2-3	TGCGCCAGCAGCCAAGAGGCCCGGGGGGCTGCAGATACGCAGTATTTT	CASSQEARGAADTQYF
TRBD2	TRBV4-2	TRBJ2-4	TGTGCCAGCAGCCACCTGTCGGGGGGGCGGGCCAAAAACATTCAGTACTTC	CASSHLSGGRAKNIQYF
-	TRBV5-6	TRBJ1-5	TGTGCCAGCAGCTCAACAGGACAGAATCAGCCCCAGCATTTT	CASSSTGQNQPQHF
TRBD1	TRBV11-2	TRBJ1-2	TGTGCCAGCAGCGCACAGGGGGCGCGATCGGGTGGCTACACCTTC	CASSAQGARSGGYTF
-	TRBV5-4	TRBJ1-6	TGTGCCAGCAGCTTCCTTGGACAAGTGAATTCACCCCTCCACTTT	CASSFLGQVNSPLHF
-	TRBV9	TRBJ1-1	TGTGCCAGCAGCCTGCGTATGAACACTGAAGCTTTCTTT	CASSLRMNTEAFF
TRBD1	TRBV5-1	TRBJ2-7	TGCGCCAGCAGTCGGGGACAGGGGGCCTACGAGCAGTACTTC	CASSRGQGAYEQYF
TRBD1	TRBV18	TRBJ1-3	TGTGCCAGCTCACCGGACAGGGGGATAAACACCATATATTTT	CASSPDRGINTIYF
TRBD1	TRBV6-5	TRBJ2-2	TGTGCCAGCAGAGGGGACAGGGGGACCACCGGGGAGCTGTTTTTT	CASRGDRGTTGELFF
-	TRBV19	TRBJ1-3	TGTGCCAGTAGTATGCAGGGCGGAAACACCATATATTTT	CASSMQGGNTIYF
-	TRBV18	TRBJ1-5	TGTGCCAGCTCACCAGGGACTTCTAATCAGCCCCAGCATTTT	CASSPGTSNQPQHF
-	TRBV28	TRBJ1-6	TGTGCCAGCAGTTTTGGCGGGGGTGGCTCACCCCTCCACTTT	CASSFGGGGSPLHF
-	TRBV28	TRBJ1-2	TGTGCCAGCAGCGTACCCCTCCGACGGAACTATGGCTACACCTTC	CASSVPLRRNYGYTF
TRBD1	TRBV28	TRBJ1-5	TGTGCCAGTTCGGACAGGGGAAGCAATCAGCCCCAGCATTTT	CASSDRGSNQPQHF